One sample yielded the 14 T cell receptor beta chains listed below, sequenced in a study of blood T cells in healthy people across ages. Primed by a sample-barcoded 5' primer and a J-beta primer mix, a second PCR proceeded for about 6 to 11 cycles. TCRdb used MiXCR to reprocess the 5' RACE reads, holding one entry per CDR3 protein. Of 1,300,000 or so distinct CDR3 sequences in the sample, almost 60% are singletons; the top ten hold 5.5% to 8%. The sequencing sample was made of blood. The receptors derive from a man aged 18 to 30 in good health.

The chain uses TRBV4-1 and TRBJ2-7, with D unresolved. V was cut by 0 bases and J by 1 base, with 16 bases left in between. Germline assignment: CDR1 MGHRA and CDR2 YSYEKL. The CDR3 has 17 amino acids. This CDR3 is CASSQDSSSSPSYEQYF. For the CDR3, the DNA is TGCGCCAGCAGCCAAGATAGTTCCTCCAGCCCATCCTACGAGCAGTACTTC.

This chain uses TRBV6-2 or TRBV6-3 with TRBJ1-2; weak D call: TRBD1 (5 bases). This CDR3 is built from 13 residues. V dropped 6 bases and J dropped 4 bases, with 12 bases sitting between them. Germline values: CDR1 MNHEY, CDR2 SVGEGT. CDR3 loop: CASRGQPSYGYTF. CDR3 DNA sequence: TGTGCCAGCAGAGGACAACCAAGCTATGGCTACACCTTC.

The chain joins TRBV6-4 to TRBJ1-2; 9 positions agree with TRBD1. This CDR3 spans 14 amino acids. Germline V gene lookup returns CDR1 MRHNA and CDR2 SNTAGT. Trimming at V came to 3 bases and at J to 4 bases, leaving 3 bases not matched to a gene. The CDR3 DNA is TGTGCCAGCAGTGAGTCGACAGGGGGCTATGGCTACACCTTC. This codes for CASSESTGGYGYTF.

This clonotype came up a few times. The genes are TRBV6-5 and TRBJ2-5, with D hard to call. Germline V lookup: CDR1 MNHEY, CDR2 SVGAGI. The CDR3 consists of 14 residues. Trimming left V 0 bases short and J 2 bases short, with 7 bases between. The CDR3 spells CASSYSRLQETQYF. The CDR3 nucleotides read TGTGCCAGCAGTTACTCGCGCTTACAAGAGACCCAGTACTTC.

The sample holds a few counts of this clonotype. This chain joins TRBV6-5 and TRBJ2-5, with D perhaps matching TRBD2 (5 bases). The J call may be incorrect, as the DNA end agrees better with TRBJ2-7. The CDR3 is 15 amino acids. Germline V gene sequence: CDR1 MNHEY, CDR2 SVGAGI. In DNA, the CDR3 is TGTGCCAGCAGTAGCCGACTTCCCGGGGAGTACGAGCAGTACTTC. This sequence encodes CASSSRLPGEYEQYF.

The chain has TRBV29-1 and TRBJ1-1, with D maybe TRBD1 (5 bases). Trimming removed 7 bases from V and 2 bases from J, with 14 bases in between. CDR1 SQVTM and CDR2 ANQGSEA come from the germline V gene. The CDR3 is 13 amino acids. CDR3 nucleotides: TGCAGCGCCAAAAGGGGCCGCAACACTGAAGCTTTCTTT. Its protein product is CSAKRGRNTEAFF.

The chain links TRBV11-2 to TRBJ2-5, with 9 bases aligning to TRBD1. Trimming cost V 5 bases and J 2 bases; bases outside gene matches: 9. Looked up from germline, CDR1 is SGHAT and CDR2 is FQNNGV. This CDR3 is built from 16 residues. The CDR3 region has the DNA TGTGCCAGCAGCCGCCATCATGGACAGGGGCAAGAGACCCAGTACTTC. Its protein is CASSRHHGQGQETQYF.

Worth noting for this clonotype: Its ends do not fully match the called genes, so a read error is possible. The chain recombines TRBV2 with TRBJ2-3; 8 bases fit TRBD2. This CDR3 has 14 residues. Germline V gives CDR1 SNHLY, CDR2 FYNNEI. The CDR3 sequence: CVSSVTSVTDTQYF. The DNA of the CDR3 is TGTGTCAGCAGTGTGACTAGCGTCACAGATACGCAGTATTTT. The whole variable domain, filled in from reference TRBV2 and TRBJ2-3, reads EPEVTQTPSHQVTQMGQEVILRCVPISNHLYFYWYRQILGQKVEFLVSFYNNEISEKSEIFDDQFSVERPDGSNFTLKIRSTKLEDSAMYFCVSSVTSVTDTQYFGPGTRLTVL.

J is TRBJ1-2 and V is TRBV20-1; 7 bases are a match to TRBD1. CDR3 length: 16 residues. Germline V CDR1 and CDR2: DFQATT, SNEGSKA (reference sequence). Trimming at V came to 0 bases and at J to 1 base, leaving 8 bases not matched to a gene. The CDR3 protein is CSARDLAGGFNYGYTF. The CDR3 bases are TGCAGTGCTAGAGATTTGGCAGGGGGTTTTAACTATGGCTACACCTTC.

The rearrangement links TRBV5-1 to TRBJ2-1, with 11 positions matching TRBD2. Looked up from germline, CDR1 is SGHRS and CDR2 is YFSETQ. This CDR3 comprises 15 residues. Losses at the gene ends were 4 bases for V and 9 bases for J; bases not matched to a gene: 9. The CDR3 sequence is CASSLSGRALAEQFF. Here the CDR3 DNA reads TGCGCCAGCAGCCTTAGCGGGAGGGCCCTCGCTGAGCAGTTCTTC.

The chain has TRBV29-1 and TRBJ2-2, with D perhaps TRBD2 (6 bases). Germline V CDR1 and CDR2: SQVTM, ANQGSEA. V lost 7 bases, J lost 2 bases, and 20 bases lay in between. The CDR3 extends over 16 amino acids. The CDR3, as DNA: TGCAGCGCGTGGGGTAATAGCGGAATTAACACCGGGGAGCTGTTTTTT. Amino acid sequence: CSAWGNSGINTGELFF.

A few counts support this clonotype. This CDR3 is CASRDNHRNQPQHF. The CDR3 nucleotides are TGTGCCAGCAGGGACAACCATCGCAATCAGCCCCAGCATTTT. The chain joins TRBV6-1 to TRBJ1-5; possibly TRBD1 for D (5 bases). The CDR3 sequence is 14 residues long. Trimming removed 6 bases at V and 2 bases at J, with 11 bases between. Germline V CDR1 and CDR2: MNHNS, SASEGT.

The DNA of the CDR3 is TGTGCCAGCAGCTCGGTCCAGACCTACGAGCAGTACTTC. Its translation: CASSSVQTYEQYF. V is TRBV7-2 and J is TRBJ2-7; D remains ambiguous. The CDR3 is 13 amino acids. V lost 4 bases, J lost 2 bases, and 9 bases lay in between. Germline CDR1 is SGHTA and CDR2 is FQGNSA.

This clonotype turned up a few times. The chain is built from TRBV20-1 and TRBJ2-7; D is unresolved. The length of the CDR3 is 13 residues. V gave up 8 bases and J gave up 1 base, with 15 bases separating them. The germline CDR1 and CDR2 sequences are DFQATT and SNEGSKA (reference sequence). The chain's CDR3 is CSTSDAPSYEQYF. Written as DNA, the CDR3 is TGCAGTACCTCGGACGCCCCGTCCTACGAGCAGTACTTC.